This T cell receptor beta chain is from a study of neoadjuvant anti-PD-1 for oral cavity cancer. Libraries were prepared by immunoSEQ multiplex PCR; TCRdb keeps only in-frame clonotypes and omits some of them. The sample lists under 14,000 clones; around 52% were seen once. This clone ranks as medium-sized. Antigen: not known. This CDR3 region has 13 residues. Per the germline V gene, CDR1 is MRHNA and CDR2 is SNTAGT. The V gene lost 0 bases and the J gene lost 5 bases, with 5 bases spanning the gap. Study-level findings and limits: Greater tumor shrinkage accompanied bigger post-treatment sizes of preexisting clones.

The rearrangement links TRBV6-4 to TRBJ2-1; a possible D gene is TRBD1 (5 bases). This clonotype was obtained from a person aged 40 to 85 with oral cavity squamous cell carcinoma. Sequenced here: tumor tissue, sampled before nivolumab (anti-PD-1) treatment. DNA of the CDR3: TGTGCCAGCAGTGACTCGGACAACAATGAGCAGTTCTTC. It codes for CASSDSDNNEQFF.